Shown below are 9 T cell receptor beta chains from a single sample sequenced in a study of response to subunit inactivated influenza vaccine. A single record per CDR3 protein comes from TCRdb applying MiXCR to the RT-PCR reads. The sample contains 200,000 to 250,000 distinct CDR3 sequences, 10% to 15% of which appear only once. The input for sequencing was non-naive T cells sorted from PBMCs, taken around 15 days before vaccination. Source of these receptors: a man between 45 and 60 years old who received an inactivated influenza vaccine.

This clonotype was detected many times. The chain carries TRBV7-2 and TRBJ2-3; D unresolved. The CDR3 covers 16 residues. V lost 2 bases and J lost 2, with 14 bases in between. CDR1 SGHTA and CDR2 FQGNSA come from the germline V gene. The CDR3 bases are TGTGCCAGCAGCTTAAGCCCGGTCAAGCACACAGATACGCAGTATTTT. It codes for CASSLSPVKHTDTQYF.

This clonotype was observed a few times. The V call is TRBV20-1, the J call TRBJ2-7; 11 bases align to TRBD2. The length of the CDR3 is 16 residues. The germline gives CDR1 DFQATT, CDR2 SNEGSKA (reference sequence). Trimming took 0 bases from V and 4 from J; bases not matched to a gene: 8. The CDR3 loop is CSARDLTSGRVYEQYF. For the CDR3, the DNA is TGCAGTGCTAGAGATCTAACTAGCGGGAGAGTATACGAGCAGTACTTC.

This clonotype came up many times. The chain employs TRBV5-6 and TRBJ2-2, with 11 bases lining up with TRBD2. Germline loops: CDR1 SGHDT, CDR2 YYEEEE. Trimming took 0 bases from V and 1 from J; bases not matched to a gene: 2. The length of the CDR3 is 17 residues. The CDR3 sequence is CASSLAGLAGNTGELFF. The CDR3 nucleotides are TGTGCCAGCAGCTTGGCCGGACTAGCGGGGAACACCGGGGAGCTGTTTTTT.

This clonotype was observed a handful of times. V gene TRBV4-2 combines with J gene TRBJ2-7; no clear D. There are 14 residues in the CDR3. V lost 0 bases to trimming and J lost 6 bases, with 12 bases between them. The germline gives CDR1 LGHNA, CDR2 YNFKEQ. CDR3 sequence (DNA): TGTGCCAGCAGCCAAGAAAACGACTCATCCGAGCAGTACTTC. This codes for CASSQENDSSEQYF.

The chain recombines TRBV7-8 with TRBJ1-1, with 9 bases matching TRBD1. The trim removed 2 bases at V and 4 bases at J, leaving 11 bases unmatched. The CDR3 runs 17 residues. Germline loops: CDR1 SGHVS, CDR2 FQNEAQ. The CDR3 sequence is CASSLLRREDRGTEAFF. For the CDR3, the DNA is TGTGCCAGCAGCTTACTTCGCCGGGAGGACAGGGGCACTGAAGCTTTCTTT. The entire variable domain, with the rest obtained from reference TRBV7-8 and TRBJ1-1, is as follows: GAGVSQSPRYKVAKRGQDVALRCDPISGHVSLFWYQQALGQGPEFLTYFQNEAQLDKSGLPSDRFFAERPEGSVSTLKIQRTQQEDSAVYLCASSLLRREDRGTEAFFGQGTRLTVV.

The J gene is TRBJ2-1, the V gene TRBV12-3 or TRBV12-4; unclear D gene. Trimming left V 6 bases short and J 0 bases short, with 6 bases between. The CDR3 totals 13 residues. The CDR3 loop is CASSASSYNEQFF. Written as DNA, the CDR3 is TGTGCCAGCAGCGCGAGCTCCTACAATGAGCAGTTCTTC.

The V call is TRBV29-1, the J call TRBJ2-1; the D call may be TRBD1 or TRBD2 (5 bases each). This CDR3 spans 12 amino acids. Germline V gene sequence: CDR1 SQVTM, CDR2 ANQGSEA. Trimming left V 7 bases short and J 7 bases short, with 14 bases between. CDR3 protein: CSATRWGNEQFF. The CDR3 DNA reads TGCAGCGCCACCCGTTGGGGGAATGAGCAGTTCTTC.

This clonotype appeared a few times. The chain has TRBV2 and TRBJ2-7; the D gene is possibly TRBD1 (6 bases). Germline CDR1 reads SNHLY; CDR2 reads FYNNEI. The length of the CDR3 is 14 residues. Trimming shortened V by 1 base and J by 6 bases, and 13 bases separated the two germline ends. Here the CDR3 DNA reads TGTGCCAGCAGTGAAGTACAGGGAGCTGGCGAGCAGTACTTC. This encodes CASSEVQGAGEQYF.

CDR3 in amino acids: CASSAGTPSNSPLHF. In nucleotides, the CDR3 is TGTGCCAGCAGCGCCGGGACACCTTCTAATTCACCCCTCCACTTT. This chain joins TRBV9 and TRBJ1-6, with D tentatively TRBD1 (6 bases). This CDR3 region has 15 residues. Trimming removed 3 bases from V and 6 bases from J, with 13 bases in between. In germline, CDR1 is SGDLS, CDR2 YYNGEE.